Listed here are 15 T cell receptor beta chains from one sample, sequenced in a study of patients and donors after allogeneic stem cell transplantation. TCRdb re-analysed the RT-PCR reads in MiXCR, keeping a single row per CDR3 protein. This table has fewer than 500,000 distinct CDR3 sequences, around 16% appearing once. The sample comprised blood, either unsorted or a sorted T cell fraction (not recorded which). The receptors stem from a human donor who was either an allogeneic HSCT recipient or a stem cell or donor lymphocyte infusion donor (not recorded which). It is not recorded whose cells these are; they may come from a transplant donor.

This clonotype was seen only a few times. The V and J genes are TRBV9 and TRBJ2-5, with 7 bases that match TRBD2. The CDR3 loop spans 13 amino acids. V lost 3 bases to trimming and J lost 4 bases; unmatched junction nucleotides: 3. Germline CDR1 is SGDLS and CDR2 is YYNGEE. CDR3 sequence (DNA): TGTGCCAGCAGCGCAAGCGGGGTAGAGACCCAGTACTTC. Amino acid sequence: CASSASGVETQYF.

In its sample, this clonotype was seen a few times. The chain joins TRBV3-1 to TRBJ2-7; D call uncertain. CDR3 length: 14 residues. V lost 5 bases and J lost 6, with 17 bases in between. CDR1 and CDR2 from the germline V gene are LGHDT and YNNKEL (reference sequence). The DNA for the CDR3 is TGTGCCAGCAGCTCTCCGGGCCCCGTTGGCGAGCAGTACTTC. Protein sequence: CASSSPGPVGEQYF.

The chain links TRBV7-6 to TRBJ2-3; TRBD2 matches 9 bases. CDR3 size: 16 residues. The J segment lost 5 bases and the V segment lost 1 base, leaving 7 bases of the junction unmatched. CDR1 is SGHVS and CDR2 is FNYEAQ in the germline V gene. CDR3 nucleotide sequence: TGTGCCAGCAGCTTAGGTGCGGGAGGGCCGGGAGATACGCAGTATTTT. Translation: CASSLGAGGPGDTQYF. Supplemented by reference TRBV7-6 and TRBJ2-3, the full variable domain reads GAGVSQSPRYKVTKRGQDVALRCDPISGHVSLYWYRQALGQGPEFLTYFNYEAQQDKSGLPNDRFSAERPEGSISTLTIQRTEQRDSAMYRCASSLGAGGPGDTQYFGPGTRLTVL.

This rearrangement joins TRBV7-3 to TRBJ1-1; TRBD1 is a possible D gene (6 bases). This CDR3 region has 17 residues. CDR1 is SGHTA and CDR2 is FQGTGA in the germline V gene. Trimming left V 1 base short and J 1 base short, with 16 bases between. CDR3 sequence: CASSLRVRGPGNTEAFF. In DNA, the CDR3 is TGTGCCAGCAGCTTAAGGGTGCGGGGGCCTGGGAACACTGAAGCTTTCTTT.

This chain uses TRBV5-1 with TRBJ1-2; D perhaps matches TRBD1 (5 bases). There are 16 residues in the CDR3. CDR1 is SGHRS, CDR2 YFSETQ, per germline. V gave up 0 bases and J gave up 3 bases, with 15 bases separating them. The CDR3 region is CASSLAGWGQDYGYTF. In nucleotides, the CDR3 is TGCGCCAGCAGCTTGGCCGGATGGGGCCAGGACTATGGCTACACCTTC.

This chain uses TRBV12-3 or TRBV12-4 with TRBJ2-7; D uncertain. V shed 2 bases and J shed 3 bases, with 11 bases lying between them. This CDR3 is 14 amino acids long. CDR3 coding DNA: TGTGCCAGCAGTTTACAAAGGCCGTACTACGAGCAGTACTTC. Amino acids: CASSLQRPYYEQYF.

At least ten counts were recorded for this clonotype. This sequence joins TRBV20-1 and TRBJ1-1; D call uncertain. V gave up 4 bases and J gave up 8 bases, with 14 bases separating them. CDR3 length: 12 residues. Germline V gene lookup returns CDR1 DFQATT and CDR2 SNEGSKA (reference sequence). The CDR3, as DNA: TGCAGTGCTATGGTTCGGGAAGGGGAAGCTTTCTTT. Protein: CSAMVREGEAFF.

This chain uses TRBV10-3 with TRBJ2-2; 9 nucleotides match TRBD1. Germline trimming cut 7 bases from V and 3 bases from J; bases unmatched to any gene: 6. Germline V CDR1 and CDR2: ENHRY, SYGVKD. The CDR3 has 15 amino acids. DNA for the CDR3: TGTGCCATCATCCGGACAGGGGCCGACACCGGGGAGCTGTTTTTT. It codes for CAIIRTGADTGELFF.

A word on this clonotype: A read error may be the cause here, since a much bigger clone is one base away. V usage is TRBV12-3 or TRBV12-4 and J usage is TRBJ1-2; 7 bases fit TRBD1. With 7 bases clipped from V and 0 bases from J, the junction kept 5 bases outside the gene matches. The CDR3 length is 14 residues. The CDR3 here is CASIRTGANYGYTF. The CDR3 DNA is TGTGCCAGCATCCGTACAGGGGCTAACTATGGCTACACCTTC.

The chain uses TRBV5-1 and TRBJ1-5; 10 positions match TRBD1. CDR1 and CDR2 (germline): SGHRS, YFSETQ. The CDR3 loop spans 17 amino acids. Trimming took 5 bases from V and 1 from J; bases not matched to a gene: 9. CDR3 sequence: CASSPGTGARSNQPQHF. CDR3 nucleotides: TGCGCCAGCAGTCCCGGGACAGGGGCCCGGAGCAATCAGCCCCAGCATTTT.

The V gene is TRBV20-1, the J gene TRBJ1-2, with TRBD1 matching over 7 bases. The CDR3 runs to 12 residues. CDR1 is DFQATT and CDR2 is SNEGSKA in the germline V gene (reference sequence). The V segment lost 6 bases and the J segment 4 bases; nucleotides outside the gene matches: 5. CDR3 protein: CSANRGLYGYTF. In nucleotides, the CDR3 is TGCAGTGCCAACAGGGGTCTCTATGGCTACACCTTC.

This rearrangement joins TRBV3-1 to TRBJ1-1; D is perhaps TRBD1 (6 bases). The CDR3 is 13 amino acids. The germline gives CDR1 LGHDT, CDR2 YNNKEL (reference sequence). The V and J ends lost 3 bases and 4 bases respectively, with 9 bases between them. The CDR3 DNA is TGTGCCAGCAGCCAGGGGGCCGTCACTGAAGCTTTCTTT. This gives the protein CASSQGAVTEAFF.

J is TRBJ2-1 and V is TRBV7-9; 7 bases agree with TRBD1. Trimming removed 5 bases from V and 5 bases from J; junction bases left unmatched: 3. From germline, CDR1 is SEHNR and CDR2 FQNEAQ (reference sequence). This CDR3 has 13 residues. The CDR3 reads CASSPGTDNEQFF. CDR3 coding DNA: TGTGCCAGCAGCCCAGGGACAGACAATGAGCAGTTCTTC.

The chain uses TRBV15 and TRBJ2-7, with D unclear. Trimming removed 0 bases at V and 3 bases at J, with 9 bases between. The CDR3 loop spans 14 amino acids. Per germline, CDR1 LNHNV and CDR2 YYDKDF (reference sequence). As DNA, the CDR3 is TGTGCCACCAGCAGAGATTCTAATGACTACGAGCAGTACTTC. Protein: CATSRDSNDYEQYF.

This clonotype was counted once. The rearrangement uses TRBV18 and TRBJ2-7; the D gene is possibly TRBD2 (5 bases). There are 14 residues in the CDR3. Germline CDR1 is KGHSH and CDR2 is LQKENI. Trimming took 3 bases from V and 3 from J, leaving 12 bases between them. The CDR3 protein is CASSPTSKIYEQYF. The CDR3 bases are TGTGCCAGCTCACCTACTAGTAAAATCTACGAGCAGTACTTC.